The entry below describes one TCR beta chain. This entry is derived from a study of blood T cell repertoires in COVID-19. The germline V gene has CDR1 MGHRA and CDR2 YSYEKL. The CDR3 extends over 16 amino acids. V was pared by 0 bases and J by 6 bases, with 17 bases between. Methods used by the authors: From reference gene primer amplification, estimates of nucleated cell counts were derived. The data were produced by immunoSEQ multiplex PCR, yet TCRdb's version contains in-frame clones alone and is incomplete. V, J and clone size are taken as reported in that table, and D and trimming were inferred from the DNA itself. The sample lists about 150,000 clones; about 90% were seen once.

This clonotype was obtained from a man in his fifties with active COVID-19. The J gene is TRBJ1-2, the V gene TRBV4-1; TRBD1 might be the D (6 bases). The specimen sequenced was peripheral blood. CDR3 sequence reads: CASSQDQYRAWDGYTF. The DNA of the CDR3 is TGCGCCAGCAGCCAAGATCAATACAGGGCCTGGGATGGCTACACCTTC.